The 30 T cell receptor beta chains given below trace back to one sample, sequenced in a study of blood T cell repertoires in COVID-19. Produced via immunoSEQ multiplex PCR; TCRdb's table is partial and in-frame only. Of about 270,000 clones in the sample, roughly nine tenths were seen once. Material: peripheral blood. The receptors originated from a woman in her thirties with COVID-19, enrolled during active disease.

This chain uses TRBV28 with TRBJ1-5; a possible D gene is TRBD1 (5 bases). Trimming shortened V by 5 bases and J by 7 bases, and 18 bases separated the two germline ends. Germline-derived CDR1 and CDR2 are MDHEN and SYDVKM. This CDR3 has 15 amino acids. The CDR3 region has the DNA TGTGCCAGCAGTAGGGTTGCGGGGGTTGGCCAGCCCCAGCATTTT. Translating it yields CASSRVAGVGQPQHF. Together with reference TRBV28 and TRBJ1-5, the CDR3 gives the full variable domain: DVKVTQSSRYLVKRTGEKVFLECVQDMDHENMFWYRQDPGLGLRLIYFSYDVKMKEKGDIPEGYSVSREKKERFSLILESASTNQTSMYLCASSRVAGVGQPQHFGDGTRLSIL.

A remark on this clone: In the same sample, other DNA sequences code for this CDR3. The chain recombines TRBV18 with TRBJ2-7; 10 bases map to TRBD1. V trimming: 5 bases; J trimming: 2 bases; junction bases outside the gene matches: 3. This CDR3 spans 14 amino acids. CDR1 and CDR2 (germline): KGHSH, LQKENI. The CDR3 DNA is TGTGCCAGCTCAACCGGGACAGGGGCCTACGAGCAGTACTTC. This sequence encodes CASSTGTGAYEQYF.

The chain carries TRBV6-2 or TRBV6-3 and TRBJ2-7, with 7 bases identical to TRBD1. The trim removed 0 bases at V and 5 bases at J, leaving 4 bases unmatched. Germline CDR1 reads MNHEY; CDR2 reads SVGEGT. The CDR3 is 14 amino acids. The CDR3 spells CASSYSTGSHEQYF. DNA for the CDR3: TGTGCCAGCAGTTACTCGACAGGGTCCCACGAGCAGTACTTC.

The chain recombines TRBV19 with TRBJ2-3, with TRBD2 identical over 7 bases. The CDR3 is 15 amino acids. The V gene end was trimmed by 1 base and the J gene end by 0 bases; junction bases not matched to a gene: 1. The germline V gene has CDR1 LNHDA and CDR2 SQIVND (reference sequence). The CDR3 reads CASSIGGRSTDTQYF. In nucleotides, the CDR3 is TGTGCCAGTAGTATAGGCGGGAGAAGCACAGATACGCAGTATTTT.

The rearrangement joins TRBV27 to TRBJ2-7, with a possible D match to TRBD2 (6 bases). The germline V gene has CDR1 MNHEY and CDR2 SMNVEV (reference sequence). The CDR3 runs 14 residues. V gave up 4 bases and J gave up 3 bases, with 13 bases separating them. The CDR3 DNA reads as TGTGCCAGCAGTTACGCGGGACCACGCTACGAGCAGTACTTC. This encodes CASSYAGPRYEQYF.

This clone was counted many times. The chain employs TRBV5-3 and TRBJ2-2; 9 bases agree with TRBD1. TRBV5-3 is marked as an open reading frame, function uncertain. The CDR3 is 16 amino acids. The J segment lost 8 bases and the V segment lost 5 bases, leaving 13 bases of the junction unmatched. CDR3 sequence (DNA): TGTGCCAGAAGGATCCTGACAGGGGGACCTTCGGGGGAGCTGTTTTTT. Translated, it gives CARRILTGGPSGELFF.

The genes are TRBV6-5 and TRBJ1-3, with D hard to call. Trimming removed 11 bases from V and 4 bases from J, with 15 bases in between. CDR1 is MNHEY, CDR2 SVGAGI, per germline. This CDR3 comprises 13 residues. The CDR3 region is CAVLTATGNTIYF. In DNA, the CDR3 is TGTGCCGTCCTTACTGCTACGGGAAACACCATATATTTT.

The CDR3 region is CSVGPGKFSYEQYF. The CDR3 DNA reads as TGCAGCGTTGGTCCAGGGAAATTTTCCTACGAGCAGTACTTC. The V call is TRBV29-1, the J call TRBJ2-7, with D possibly matching TRBD1 (5 bases). Deletions cut 4 bases from V and 1 base from J, with 14 bases between. The CDR3 runs to 14 residues. Germline V gene sequence: CDR1 SQVTM, CDR2 ANQGSEA.

V and J are TRBV6-1 and TRBJ1-6; possible D gene TRBD1, 5 bases. CDR1 and CDR2 from the germline V gene are MNHNS and SASEGT. This CDR3 has 15 residues. The V and J ends lost 0 bases and 7 bases respectively, with 10 bases between them. The CDR3 DNA sequence: TGTGCCAGCAGTGAAGCAACAGGATCGAATTCACCCCTCCACTTT. Translating gives CASSEATGSNSPLHF.

The chain recombines TRBV4-2 with TRBJ2-2; unclear D gene. The V end lost 6 bases, the J end lost 4 bases, and 6 bases lay between the germline ends. This CDR3 spans 12 amino acids. Per germline, CDR1 LGHNA and CDR2 YNFKEQ. CDR3 protein: CASSVGTGELFF. The CDR3, as DNA: TGTGCCAGCAGTGTCGGCACCGGGGAGCTGTTTTTT.

This clone was detected once. The V gene is TRBV2, the J gene TRBJ1-2, with unresolved D. The CDR3 totals 11 residues. V was trimmed by 3 bases and J by 4 bases, leaving 3 bases between them. From germline, CDR1 is SNHLY and CDR2 FYNNEI. CDR3 sequence: CASSDSYGYTF. In DNA, the CDR3 is TGTGCCAGCAGTGACAGCTATGGCTACACCTTC.

A few counts support this clone. The CDR3 loop reads CASSSTGTSGGTGELFF. CDR3 nucleotide sequence: TGTGCCAGCAGCTCGACCGGGACTAGCGGGGGTACCGGGGAGCTGTTTTTT. V usage is TRBV21-1 and J usage is TRBJ2-2; TRBD2, the table's D call, lacks a check against the DNA. TRBV21-1 represents a pseudogene. The CDR3 covers 17 residues.

This chain uses TRBV11-2 with TRBJ2-3; D uncertain. Trimming took 4 bases from V and 6 from J, leaving 5 bases between them. The CDR3 is made up of 11 amino acids. CDR1 is SGHAT and CDR2 is FQNNGV in the germline V gene. The CDR3 loop reads CASSYGDTQYF. CDR3 bases: TGTGCCAGCAGCTACGGGGATACGCAGTATTTT.

The CDR3 DNA reads as TGTGCCAGCAGTCACACCCGACGGACAGGGAAGATCACTGAAGCTTTCTTT. This encodes CASSHTRRTGKITEAFF. This chain uses TRBV28 with TRBJ1-1, with 8 bases lining up with TRBD1. The germline V gene encodes CDR1 MDHEN and CDR2 SYDVKM. The CDR3 runs to 17 residues. Trimming cost V 5 bases and J 4 bases; bases outside gene matches: 15. Full variable domain (missing parts from reference TRBV28 and TRBJ1-1): DVKVTQSSRYLVKRTGEKVFLECVQDMDHENMFWYRQDPGLGLRLIYFSYDVKMKEKGDIPEGYSVSREKKERFSLILESASTNQTSMYLCASSHTRRTGKITEAFFGQGTRLTVV.

This clone appeared a single time. The rearrangement links TRBV3-1 (or the pseudogene TRBV3-2) to TRBJ1-1; D is unresolved. Germline CDR1 reads LGHDT; CDR2 reads YNNKEL (reference sequence). Between the trimmed V and J ends, which lost 4 bases and 0 bases, there was a span of 9 bases. CDR3 length: 14 amino acids. The DNA for the CDR3 is TGTGCCAGCAGCCCCCATCCAGTGAACACTGAAGCTTTCTTT. Its translation is CASSPHPVNTEAFF.

This clone was picked up many times. V is TRBV21-1 and J is TRBJ1-1; whether TRBD1, the table's D call, matches the DNA was not checked. TRBV21-1 is an annotated pseudogene. The CDR3 sequence is 15 residues long. Here the CDR3 DNA reads TGTGCCAGCAATGGACGGACAGCTTATTACACTGAAGCTTTCTTT. Translation gives CASNGRTAYYTEAFF.

The chain links TRBV6-4 to TRBJ1-1; D is perhaps TRBD1 (6 bases). This CDR3 is built from 14 residues. Trimming took off 6 bases at V and 0 bases at J, with 11 bases between the two ends. CDR1 and CDR2 (germline): MRHNA, SNTAGT. The CDR3 DNA is TGTGCCAGCAGGGAAGGGGGAATGAACACTGAAGCTTTCTTT. Protein sequence: CASREGGMNTEAFF.

The table lists this clone with a count of one. The chain links TRBV2 to TRBJ1-2; D not certain. V was pared by 8 bases and J by 2 bases, with 12 bases between. CDR3 length equals 13 residues. Germline lookup yields CDR1 SNHLY and CDR2 FYNNEI. CDR3 coding DNA: TGTGCCAGCGGGGAAGCACGGAACTATGGCTACACCTTC. It is translated as CASGEARNYGYTF.

The J gene is TRBJ1-2, the V gene TRBV6-6; the D is unclear. The V gene's germline CDR1 is MNHNY and CDR2 SVGAGI (reference sequence). The CDR3 has 13 residues. V was shortened by 7 bases and J by 1 base, with 10 bases between the two germline ends. CDR3 sequence reads: CASIDTDNYGYTF. The CDR3 DNA sequence: TGTGCCAGCATCGACACTGATAACTATGGCTACACCTTC.

This chain connects TRBV2 to TRBJ2-5; 8 nucleotides match TRBD2. This CDR3 contains 14 residues. The germline V gene has CDR1 SNHLY and CDR2 FYNNEI. Trimming took 6 bases from V and 7 from J; bases not matched to a gene: 10. The CDR3 region has the DNA TGTGCCAGCAGCGACGGGGGGGCACTAGGGACCCAGTACTTC. It codes for CASSDGGALGTQYF.

The chain joins TRBV5-1 to TRBJ1-5; a possible D gene is TRBD1 (5 bases). The CDR3 spans 14 residues. V lost 2 bases and J lost 2, with 8 bases in between. The germline V gene has CDR1 SGHRS and CDR2 YFSETQ. For the CDR3, the DNA is TGCGCCAGCAGCTTTCAAGGGGGCAATCAGCCCCAGCATTTT. Translating it yields CASSFQGGNQPQHF.

V and J are TRBV6-5 and TRBJ2-7; tentatively, D is TRBD1 (6 bases). V was pared by 4 bases and J by 5 bases, with 15 bases between. CDR1 and CDR2 from the germline V gene are MNHEY and SVGAGI. The CDR3 consists of 14 residues. The CDR3 loop is CASSWGQVSHEQYF. CDR3 nucleotide sequence: TGTGCCAGCAGTTGGGGGCAGGTTAGCCACGAGCAGTACTTC.

The CDR3 sequence is CASSLVKLAGGTDTQYF. The CDR3 coding sequence is TGTGCCAGCAGCTTGGTTAAACTAGCGGGGGGGACAGATACGCAGTATTTT. The V gene is TRBV5-4, the J gene TRBJ2-3; 13 positions match TRBD2. Germline V gene lookup returns CDR1 SGHNT and CDR2 YYREEE (reference sequence). The CDR3 length is 17 residues. J was trimmed by 3 bases and V by 0 bases; bases with no gene match: 4.

The V and J genes are TRBV10-3 and TRBJ2-4; 7 bases line up with TRBD1. This CDR3 is 15 amino acids long. Trimming at V came to 2 bases and at J to 4 bases, leaving 5 bases not matched to a gene. CDR1 and CDR2 from the germline V gene are ENHRY and SYGVKD. CDR3 sequence: CAISEGSGGKNIQYF. CDR3 nucleotides: TGTGCCATCAGTGAGGGGTCAGGGGGAAAAAACATTCAGTACTTC.

V gene TRBV18 combines with J gene TRBJ2-7, with D possibly being TRBD2 (7 bases). The CDR3 runs 16 residues. CDR1 and CDR2 from the germline V gene are KGHSH and LQKENI. V was shortened by 0 bases and J by 3 bases, with 15 bases between the two germline ends. The CDR3 bases are TGTGCCAGCTCACCACCGGGGGGGGGCCTCTACTACGAGCAGTACTTC. Protein sequence: CASSPPGGGLYYEQYF.

The V and J genes are TRBV19 and TRBJ1-5; D remains ambiguous. Germline V CDR1 and CDR2: LNHDA, SQIVND (reference sequence). The V and J ends lost 3 bases and 7 bases respectively, with 7 bases between them. The CDR3 consists of 12 residues. The CDR3, as DNA: TGTGCCAGTAGTATGAGAGAGCAGCCCCAGCATTTT. Protein sequence: CASSMREQPQHF.

This chain joins TRBV2 and TRBJ2-7; TRBD1 aligns across 9 bases. This CDR3 contains 13 residues. V dropped 5 bases and J dropped 2; count of bases not matched to a gene: 1. In germline, CDR1 is SNHLY, CDR2 FYNNEI. The CDR3 nucleotides are TGTGCCAGCAGTCGACAGGGGGCCTACGAGCAGTACTTC. This sequence encodes CASSRQGAYEQYF.

The chain uses TRBV6-1 and TRBJ2-5; 9 positions agree with TRBD1. The CDR3 runs to 16 residues. Germline loops: CDR1 MNHNS, CDR2 SASEGT. J lost 1 base, V lost 3 bases, and 6 bases had no gene match. CDR3 nucleotides: TGTGCCAGCAGTGACGAACAGGGGGCCCCCCAAGAGACCCAGTACTTC. This sequence encodes CASSDEQGAPQETQYF.

This chain connects TRBV9 to TRBJ2-5; 7 nucleotides line up with TRBD2. The CDR3 extends over 15 amino acids. After removal of 4 bases from V and 5 bases from J, the junction contained 11 bases not matched to a gene. Germline CDR1 SGDLS, CDR2 YYNGEE. The CDR3 DNA reads as TGTGCCAGCAGCTTTTCGGGGGGTCGGGGTGAGACCCAGTACTTC. This gives the protein CASSFSGGRGETQYF.

This clone was observed a single time. The J gene is TRBJ2-6, the V gene TRBV27, with D perhaps TRBD2 (5 bases). This CDR3 comprises 15 residues. Germline V CDR1 and CDR2: MNHEY, SMNVEV (reference sequence). The ends were cut back, 6 bases at V and 0 bases at J, with 9 bases in the middle. The CDR3 coding sequence is TGTGCCAGCAGAGAGGGTGCCTCTGGGGCCAACGTCCTGACTTTC. It yields the protein CASREGASGANVLTF. Full variable domain (remainder filled in from reference TRBV27 and TRBJ2-6): EAQVTQNPRYLITVTGKKLTVTCSQNMNHEYMSWYRQDPGLGLRQIYYSMNVEVTDKGDVPEGYKVSRKEKRNFPLILESPSPNQTSLYFCASREGASGANVLTFGAGSRLTVL.